This T cell receptor beta chain was captured in a study of CXCR3-negative and CXCR3-positive naive CD8 T cells. As for the study in general: Per library, roughly 1.4 +/- 0.3 million reads; some 140 million TRB reads overall.

The CDR3 totals 20 residues. UMI-labeled 5' RACE TRB cDNA libraries were prepared from the cells. TCRdb reanalyzed the 5' RACE reads and collapses them to one entry per CDR3 protein, without DNA. In all, the sample yields more than 65,000 distinct CDR3 sequences. Researchers reported sorting every CD8+ T cell subset in triplicate, 300,000 to 350,000 cells per sort. Cells classed as naive CD8+ T cells were CD45RO-CCR7+CD27+CD95-. The clonotype comes from a human donor in good health. Some clones in this sample may be carry-over from other donors' samples. The V and J genes are TRBV21-1 and TRBJ2-3; the TCRdb D gene call, TRBD1, has no DNA to confirm it. TRBV21-1 is marked as a pseudogene. Sequenced: naive CXCR3- CD8+ T cells from blood. Subset specified: CD45RO-CCR7+CD27+CD95- naive CD8+ T cells lacking CXCR3 (TNR3-). The chain's CDR3 is CASSKTKVGQGDGVTDTQYF.